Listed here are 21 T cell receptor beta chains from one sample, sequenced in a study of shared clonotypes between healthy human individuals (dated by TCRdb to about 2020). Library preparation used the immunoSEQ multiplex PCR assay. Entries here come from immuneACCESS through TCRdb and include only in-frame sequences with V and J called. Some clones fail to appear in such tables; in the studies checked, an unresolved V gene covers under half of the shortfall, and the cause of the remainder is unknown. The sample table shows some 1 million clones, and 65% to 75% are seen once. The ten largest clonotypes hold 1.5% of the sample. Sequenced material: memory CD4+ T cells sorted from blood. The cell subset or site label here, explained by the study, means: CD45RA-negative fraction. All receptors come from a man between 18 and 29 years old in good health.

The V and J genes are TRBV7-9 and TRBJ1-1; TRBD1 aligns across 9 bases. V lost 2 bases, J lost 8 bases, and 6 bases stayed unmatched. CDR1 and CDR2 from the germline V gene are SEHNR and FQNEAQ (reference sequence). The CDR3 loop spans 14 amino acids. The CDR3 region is CASSLTAGQGEAFF. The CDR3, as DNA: TGTGCCAGCAGCTTAACCGCCGGACAGGGGGAAGCTTTCTTT.

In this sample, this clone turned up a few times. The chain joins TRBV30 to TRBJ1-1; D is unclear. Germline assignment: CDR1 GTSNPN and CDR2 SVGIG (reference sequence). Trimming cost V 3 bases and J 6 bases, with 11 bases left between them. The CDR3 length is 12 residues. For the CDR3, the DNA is TGTGCCTGGAGGGACGGTCAAGCTGAAGCTTTCTTT. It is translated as CAWRDGQAEAFF. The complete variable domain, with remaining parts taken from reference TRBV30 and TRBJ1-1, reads SQTIHQWPATLVQPVGSPLSLECTVEGTSNPNLYWYRQAAGRGLQLLFYSVGIGQISSEVPQNLSASRPQDRQFILSSKKLLLSDSGFYLCAWRDGQAEAFFGQGTRLTVV.

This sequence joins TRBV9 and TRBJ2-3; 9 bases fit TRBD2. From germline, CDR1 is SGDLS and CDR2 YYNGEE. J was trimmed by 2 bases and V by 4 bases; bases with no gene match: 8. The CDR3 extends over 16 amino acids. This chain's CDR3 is CASSPRVAGDTDTQYF. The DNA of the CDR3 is TGTGCCAGCAGCCCGAGGGTAGCGGGGGACACAGATACGCAGTATTTT.

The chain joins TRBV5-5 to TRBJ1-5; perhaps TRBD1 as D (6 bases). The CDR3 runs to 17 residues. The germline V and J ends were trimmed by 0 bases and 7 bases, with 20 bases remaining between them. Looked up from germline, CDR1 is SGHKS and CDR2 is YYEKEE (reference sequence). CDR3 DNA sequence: TGTGCCAGCAGCTTGGCCCACCAAATCCAGGGGCGACAGCCCCAGCATTTT. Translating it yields CASSLAHQIQGRQPQHF. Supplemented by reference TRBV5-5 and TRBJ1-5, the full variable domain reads DAGVTQSPTHLIKTRGQQVTLRCSPISGHKSVSWYQQVLGQGPQFIFQYYEKEERGRGNFPDRFSARQFPNYSSELNVNALLLGDSALYLCASSLAHQIQGRQPQHFGDGTRLSIL.

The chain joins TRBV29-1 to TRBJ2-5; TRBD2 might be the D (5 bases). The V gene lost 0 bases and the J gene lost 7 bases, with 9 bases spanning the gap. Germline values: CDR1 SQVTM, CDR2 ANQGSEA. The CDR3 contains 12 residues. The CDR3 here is CSVEERRGTQYF. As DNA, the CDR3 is TGCAGCGTTGAAGAGCGCCGGGGGACCCAGTACTTC.

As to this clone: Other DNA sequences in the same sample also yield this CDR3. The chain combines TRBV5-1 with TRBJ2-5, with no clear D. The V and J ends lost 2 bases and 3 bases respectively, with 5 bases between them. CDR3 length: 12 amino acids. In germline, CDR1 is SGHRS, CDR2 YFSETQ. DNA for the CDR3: TGCGCCAGCAGCTTAAGCGAAGAGACCCAGTACTTC. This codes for CASSLSEETQYF. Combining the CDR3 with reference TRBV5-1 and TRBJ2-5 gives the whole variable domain KAGVTQTPRYLIKTRGQQVTLSCSPISGHRSVSWYQQTPGQGLQFLFEYFSETQRNKGNFPGRFSGRQFSNSRSEMNVSTLELGDSALYLCASSLSEETQYFGPGTRLLVL.

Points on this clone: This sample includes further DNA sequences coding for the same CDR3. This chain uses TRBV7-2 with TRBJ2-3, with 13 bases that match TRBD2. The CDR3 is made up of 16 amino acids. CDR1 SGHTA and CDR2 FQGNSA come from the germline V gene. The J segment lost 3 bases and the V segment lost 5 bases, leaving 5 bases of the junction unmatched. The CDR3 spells CASSGRLAGGTDTQYF. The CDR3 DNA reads TGTGCCAGCAGCGGACGACTAGCGGGAGGAACAGATACGCAGTATTTT.

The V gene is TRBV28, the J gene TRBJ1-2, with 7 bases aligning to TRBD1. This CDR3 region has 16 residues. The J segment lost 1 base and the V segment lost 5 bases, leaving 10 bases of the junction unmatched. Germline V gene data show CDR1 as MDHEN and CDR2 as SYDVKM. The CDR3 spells CASSLRGGGYNYGYTF. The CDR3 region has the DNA TGTGCCAGCAGTCTCAGGGGGGGAGGCTATAACTATGGCTACACCTTC.

The CDR3 protein is CASSVMRDTDTQYF. Here the CDR3 DNA reads TGTGCCAGCAGCGTAATGAGGGACACAGATACGCAGTATTTT. The genes are TRBV9 and TRBJ2-3, with a tentative D call TRBD2 (5 bases). Looked up from germline, CDR1 is SGDLS and CDR2 is YYNGEE. V was clipped by 1 base and J by 2 bases, with 8 bases between them. This CDR3 is built from 14 residues.

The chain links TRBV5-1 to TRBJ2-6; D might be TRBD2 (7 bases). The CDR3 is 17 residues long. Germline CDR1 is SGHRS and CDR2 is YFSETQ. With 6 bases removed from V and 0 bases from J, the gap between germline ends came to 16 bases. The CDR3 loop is CASIYWGGASGANVLTF. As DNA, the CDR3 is TGCGCCAGCATTTATTGGGGGGGCGCCTCTGGGGCCAACGTCCTGACTTTC.

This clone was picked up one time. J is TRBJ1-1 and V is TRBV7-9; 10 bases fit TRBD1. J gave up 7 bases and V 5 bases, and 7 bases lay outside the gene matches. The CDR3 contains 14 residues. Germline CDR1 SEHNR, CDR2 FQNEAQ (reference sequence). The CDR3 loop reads CASSQDRGIGEAFF. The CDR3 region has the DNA TGTGCCAGCAGCCAGGACAGGGGGATTGGTGAAGCTTTCTTT.

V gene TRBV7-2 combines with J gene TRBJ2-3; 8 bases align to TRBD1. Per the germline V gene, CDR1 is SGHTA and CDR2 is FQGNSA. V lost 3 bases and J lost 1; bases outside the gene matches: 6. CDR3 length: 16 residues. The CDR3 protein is CASSFTQGAGTDTQYF. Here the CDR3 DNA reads TGTGCCAGCAGCTTCACCCAGGGGGCAGGCACAGATACGCAGTATTTT. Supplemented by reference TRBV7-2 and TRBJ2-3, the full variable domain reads GAGVSQSPSNKVTEKGKDVELRCDPISGHTALYWYRQSLGQGLEFLIYFQGNSAPDKSGLPSDRFSAERTGGSVSTLTIQRTQQEDSAVYLCASSFTQGAGTDTQYFGPGTRLTVL.

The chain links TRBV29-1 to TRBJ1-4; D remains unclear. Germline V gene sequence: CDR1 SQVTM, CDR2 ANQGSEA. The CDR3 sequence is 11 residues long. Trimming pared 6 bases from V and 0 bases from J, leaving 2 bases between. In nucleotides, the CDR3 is TGCAGCGTGACAACTAATGAAAAACTGTTTTTT. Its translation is CSVTTNEKLFF.

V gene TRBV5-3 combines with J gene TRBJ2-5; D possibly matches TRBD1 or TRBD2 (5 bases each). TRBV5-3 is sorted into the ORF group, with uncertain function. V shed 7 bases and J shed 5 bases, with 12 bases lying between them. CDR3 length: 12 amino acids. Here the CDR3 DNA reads TGTGCCAGACGGGGCAGGAGGGAGACCCAGTACTTC. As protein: CARRGRRETQYF.

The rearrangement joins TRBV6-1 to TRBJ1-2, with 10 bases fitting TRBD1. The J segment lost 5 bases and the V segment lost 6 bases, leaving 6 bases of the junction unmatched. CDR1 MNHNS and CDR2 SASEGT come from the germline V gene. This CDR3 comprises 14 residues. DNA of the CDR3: TGTGCCAGCAGCTGGGACAGGGGTGGATATGGCTACACCTTC. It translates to CASSWDRGGYGYTF.

The CDR3 here is CASSDRDRGSEQYF. CDR3 coding DNA: TGTGCCAGCAGTGACCGGGACAGGGGCAGCGAGCAGTACTTC. This chain uses TRBV6-6 with TRBJ2-7, with 10 bases matching TRBD1. Germline CDR1 reads MNHNY; CDR2 reads SVGAGI (reference sequence). This CDR3 has 14 residues. V lost 5 bases and J lost 6; bases outside the gene matches: 7.

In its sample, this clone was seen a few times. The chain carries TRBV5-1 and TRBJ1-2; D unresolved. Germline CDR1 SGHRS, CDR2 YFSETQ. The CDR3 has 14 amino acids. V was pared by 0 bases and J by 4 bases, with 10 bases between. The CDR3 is CASSLADSIYGYTF. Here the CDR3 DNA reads TGCGCCAGCAGCTTGGCGGACTCGATCTATGGCTACACCTTC.

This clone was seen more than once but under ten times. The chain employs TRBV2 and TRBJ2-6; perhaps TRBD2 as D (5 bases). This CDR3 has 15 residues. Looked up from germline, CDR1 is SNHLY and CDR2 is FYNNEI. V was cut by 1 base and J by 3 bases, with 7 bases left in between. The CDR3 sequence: CASSEGGFGANVLTF. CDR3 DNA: TGTGCCAGCAGTGAAGGAGGGTTTGGGGCCAACGTCCTGACTTTC.

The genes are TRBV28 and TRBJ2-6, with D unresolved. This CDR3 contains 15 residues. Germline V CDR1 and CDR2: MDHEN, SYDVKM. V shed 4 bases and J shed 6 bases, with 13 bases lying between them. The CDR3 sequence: CASSSGQVEANVLTF. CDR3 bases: TGTGCCAGCAGTTCTGGGCAGGTCGAGGCCAACGTCCTGACTTTC.

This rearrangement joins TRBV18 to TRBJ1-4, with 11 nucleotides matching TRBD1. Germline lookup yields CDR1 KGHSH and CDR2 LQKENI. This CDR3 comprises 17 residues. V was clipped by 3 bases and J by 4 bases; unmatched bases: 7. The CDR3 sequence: CASSPRTGGAGNEKLFF. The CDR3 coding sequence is TGTGCCAGCTCACCGAGGACAGGGGGCGCGGGTAATGAAAAACTGTTTTTT.

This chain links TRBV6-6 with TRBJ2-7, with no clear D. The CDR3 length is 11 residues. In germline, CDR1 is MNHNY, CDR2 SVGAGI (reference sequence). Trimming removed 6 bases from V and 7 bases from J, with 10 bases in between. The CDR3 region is CASSPLKEQYF. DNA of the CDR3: TGTGCCAGCAGCCCCCTGAAGGAGCAGTACTTC.